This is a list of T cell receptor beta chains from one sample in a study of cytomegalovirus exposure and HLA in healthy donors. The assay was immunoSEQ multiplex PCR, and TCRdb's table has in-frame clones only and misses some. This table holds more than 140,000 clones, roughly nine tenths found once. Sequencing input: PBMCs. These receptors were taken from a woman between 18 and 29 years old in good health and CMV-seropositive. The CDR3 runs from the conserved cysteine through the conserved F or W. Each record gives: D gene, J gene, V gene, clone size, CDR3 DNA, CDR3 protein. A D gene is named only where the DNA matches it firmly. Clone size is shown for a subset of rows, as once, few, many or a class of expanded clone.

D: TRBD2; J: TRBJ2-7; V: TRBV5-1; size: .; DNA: TGCGCCAGCAGCTTGGCCCTTGGCAGGGACTATCCCTACGAGCAGTACTTC; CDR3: CASSLALGRDYPYEQYF
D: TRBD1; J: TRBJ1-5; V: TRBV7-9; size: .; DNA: TGTGCCAGCAGCGGACAGGGTTACAGCAATCAGCCCCAGCATTTT; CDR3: CASSGQGYSNQPQHF
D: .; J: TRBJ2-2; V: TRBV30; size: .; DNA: TGTGCCTGGAGTAAAGGGGGTTTGGACACCGGGGAGCTGTTTTTT; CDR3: CAWSKGGLDTGELFF
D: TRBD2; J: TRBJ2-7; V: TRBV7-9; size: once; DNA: TGTGCCAGCAGCTTCCTACTAGCGGGAGGTCCCTACGAGCAGTACTTC; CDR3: CASSFLLAGGPYEQYF
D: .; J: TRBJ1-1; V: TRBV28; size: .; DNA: TGTGCCAGCTTCCGGGGATGGAACACTGAAGCTTTCTTT; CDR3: CASFRGWNTEAFF
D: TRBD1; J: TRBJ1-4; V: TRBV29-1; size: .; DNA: TGCAGCGCCGGACAGGGAACTAATGAAAAACTGTTTTTT; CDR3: CSAGQGTNEKLFF
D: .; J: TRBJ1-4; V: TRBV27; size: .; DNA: TGTGCCAGCAGTCTCGCGGGGGAAAAACTGTTTTTT; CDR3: CASSLAGEKLFF
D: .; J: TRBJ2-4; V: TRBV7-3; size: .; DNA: TGTGCCAGCAGTGAGACCGGGACTTCACTAGCCAAAAACATTCAGTACTTC; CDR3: CASSETGTSLAKNIQYF
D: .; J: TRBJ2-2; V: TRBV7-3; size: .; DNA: TGTGCCAGCAGCTTAGCGGTTCCCGGGGAGCTGTTTTTT; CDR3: CASSLAVPGELFF
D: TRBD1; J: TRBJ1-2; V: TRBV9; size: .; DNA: TGTGCCAGCAGCGTAATTAGTACAGGGGACTATGGCTACACCTTC; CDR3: CASSVISTGDYGYTF
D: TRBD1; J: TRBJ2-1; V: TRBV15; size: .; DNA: TGTGCCACCAGCAGGGGGACAGGGGGCGGTGAGCAGTTCTTC; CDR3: CATSRGTGGGEQFF
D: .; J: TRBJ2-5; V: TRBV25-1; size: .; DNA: TGTGCCAGCAGTGAGACGGGGTACCAAGAGACCCAGTACTTC; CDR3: CASSETGYQETQYF
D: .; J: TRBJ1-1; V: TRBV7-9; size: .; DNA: TGTGCCAGCAGCTTAGTTACAGTTAACACTGAAGCTTTCTTT; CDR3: CASSLVTVNTEAFF
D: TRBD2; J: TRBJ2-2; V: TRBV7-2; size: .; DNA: TGTGCCAGCAGCTTATTAAGACTAGCGGGAGGAAGGACCGGGGAGCTGTTTTTT; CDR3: CASSLLRLAGGRTGELFF
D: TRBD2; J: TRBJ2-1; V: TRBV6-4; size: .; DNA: TGTGCCAGCAGTGACTACGGGACTAGCGGGAGGGAGGTACCTAATAATGAGCAGTTCTTC; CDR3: CASSDYGTSGREVPNNEQFF
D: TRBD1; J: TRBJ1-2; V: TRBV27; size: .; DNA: TGTGCCAGCAGATCACTTATGACAGGGGGCCGAAACTATGGCTACACCTTC; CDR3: CASRSLMTGGRNYGYTF
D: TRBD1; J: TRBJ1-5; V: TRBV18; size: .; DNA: TGTGCCAGCTCACCGGGGGACAGGGGGCGCCAGCCCCAGCATTTT; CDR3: CASSPGDRGRQPQHF
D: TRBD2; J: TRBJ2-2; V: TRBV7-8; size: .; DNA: TGTGCCAGCAGCTTAGCGCTCCCTAGCGGAAACACCGGGGAGCTGTTTTTT; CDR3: CASSLALPSGNTGELFF
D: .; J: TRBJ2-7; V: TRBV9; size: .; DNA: TGTGCCAGCAGCGTAGCTCAGGGAACCTACGAGCAGTACTTC; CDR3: CASSVAQGTYEQYF
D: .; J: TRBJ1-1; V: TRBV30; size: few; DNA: TGTGCCTGGAGCGAACCCTCAGGGGTGAACACTGAAGCTTTCTTT; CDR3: CAWSEPSGVNTEAFF
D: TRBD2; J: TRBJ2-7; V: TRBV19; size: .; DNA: TGTGCCAGTAGTCAGGTTAGCGGGAGGTTGGAGCAGTACTTC; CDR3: CASSQVSGRLEQYF
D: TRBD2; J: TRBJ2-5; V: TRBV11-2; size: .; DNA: TGTGCCAGCAGCTCCCCATTAAGAGCTTGGCCAGCGGGGCAAGAGACCCAGTACTTC; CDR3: CASSSPLRAWPAGQETQYF
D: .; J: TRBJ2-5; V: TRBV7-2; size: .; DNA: TGTGCCAGCAGCTTAGGAACTAGCCGTTTCGGGACCCAGTACTTC; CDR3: CASSLGTSRFGTQYF
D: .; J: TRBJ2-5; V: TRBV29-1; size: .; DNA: TGCAGCGTTGAAGAGGGGAGTCAACGACGGGAGACCCAGTACTTC; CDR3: CSVEEGSQRRETQYF
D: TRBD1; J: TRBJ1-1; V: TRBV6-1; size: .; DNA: TGTGCCAGCAGTGATCAGGGGGCGCGGAGCACTGAAGCTTTCTTT; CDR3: CASSDQGARSTEAFF
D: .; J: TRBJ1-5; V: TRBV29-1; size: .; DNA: TGCAGCGTTGAAGAAGGGGCCGGTCAGCCCCAGCATTTT; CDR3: CSVEEGAGQPQHF
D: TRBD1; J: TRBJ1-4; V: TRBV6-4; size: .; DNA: TGTGCCAGCAGTGACAAGGGGGCAAGATCAAAACTGTTTTTT; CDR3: CASSDKGARSKLFF
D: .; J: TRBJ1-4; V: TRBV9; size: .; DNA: TGTGCCAGCAGCGCCGGGGACATGCAGAATGAAAAACTGTTTTTT; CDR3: CASSAGDMQNEKLFF
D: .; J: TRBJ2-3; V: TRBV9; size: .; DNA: TGTGCCAGCAGCGTAAGAGCGTCCACAGATACGCAGTATTTT; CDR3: CASSVRASTDTQYF
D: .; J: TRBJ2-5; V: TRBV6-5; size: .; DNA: TGTGCCAGCAGTTACTCGAGGGTCAAACAAGAGACCCAGTACTTC; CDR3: CASSYSRVKQETQYF
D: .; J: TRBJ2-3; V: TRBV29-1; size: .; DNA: TGCAGCGTTGAAGCTATGGCGGTAGATACGCAGTATTTT; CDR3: CSVEAMAVDTQYF
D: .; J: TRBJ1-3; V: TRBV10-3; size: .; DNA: TGTGCCGCAACCAAGAGCTCTGGAAACACCATATATTTT; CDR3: CAATKSSGNTIYF
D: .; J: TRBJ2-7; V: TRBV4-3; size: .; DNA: TGCGCCAGCAGCCAAGATTACAGGGCCTCCTACGAGCAGTACTTC; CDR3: CASSQDYRASYEQYF